This T cell receptor (beta chain) is from a study of T cell responses to AZD1222 COVID-19 vaccine. TCRdb keeps only in-frame clones here, not all; method: immunoSEQ multiplex PCR. The data show about 130,000 clones, with 92% seen just once and 1.9% held by the top ten. The germline gives CDR1 LGHNA, CDR2 YNFKEQ. The CDR3 runs to 16 residues. Between the trimmed V and J ends, which lost 4 bases and 13 bases, there was a span of 23 bases. Sequenced material: peripheral blood, taken on day 0 of AZD1222 vaccination. This TCR was recovered from an adult in good health. The J gene is TRBJ1-6, the V gene TRBV4-2; no clear D. The CDR3 sequence: CASSLGLDLRGTPLHF. For the CDR3, the DNA is TGTGCCAGCAGCCTGGGCCTCGACCTAAGAGGTACCCCCCTCCACTTT.